This T cell receptor (beta chain) was profiled in a study of blood T cell repertoires in COVID-19. Overall study: Donors in the United States, Italy and Spain gave samples during acute or convalescent COVID-19. T cells, B-cell-depleted T cells, or PBMCs provided the cDNA or gDNA that served as material.

Per the germline V gene, CDR1 is SGHTA and CDR2 is FQGTGA. The CDR3 has 13 residues. J was trimmed by 5 bases and V by 2 bases; bases with no gene match: 2. Method: immunoSEQ multiplex PCR; TCRdb's copy keeps in-frame clones and lacks some. Here the sample spans 140,000 to 150,000 clones, approximately 90% being singletons. The material sequenced was peripheral blood. The source is a woman aged 45 to 65 with active or convalescent COVID-19. The chain has TRBV7-3 and TRBJ2-7; 8 nucleotides match TRBD1. CDR3 sequence (DNA): TGTGCCAGCAGCTTAGCAGGGGGCCACGAGCAGTACTTC. This encodes CASSLAGGHEQYF.